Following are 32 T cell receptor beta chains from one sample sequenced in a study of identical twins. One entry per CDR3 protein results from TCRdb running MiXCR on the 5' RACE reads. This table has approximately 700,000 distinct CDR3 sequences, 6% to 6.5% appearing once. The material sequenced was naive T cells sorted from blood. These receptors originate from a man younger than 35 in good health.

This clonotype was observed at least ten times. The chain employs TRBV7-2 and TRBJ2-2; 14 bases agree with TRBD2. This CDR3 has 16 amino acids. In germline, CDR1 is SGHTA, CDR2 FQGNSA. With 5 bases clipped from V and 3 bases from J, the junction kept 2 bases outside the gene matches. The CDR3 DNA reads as TGTGCCAGCAGCCTGACTAGCGGGAGGGACACCGGGGAGCTGTTTTTT. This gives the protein CASSLTSGRDTGELFF.

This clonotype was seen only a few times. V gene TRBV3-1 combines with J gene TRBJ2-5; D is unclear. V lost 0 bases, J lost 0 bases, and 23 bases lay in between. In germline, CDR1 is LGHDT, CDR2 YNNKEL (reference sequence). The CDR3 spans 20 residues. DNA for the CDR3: TGTGCCAGCAGCCAAGATATCTTCAAAACTAACCCCTCGTACCAAGAGACCCAGTACTTC. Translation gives CASSQDIFKTNPSYQETQYF.

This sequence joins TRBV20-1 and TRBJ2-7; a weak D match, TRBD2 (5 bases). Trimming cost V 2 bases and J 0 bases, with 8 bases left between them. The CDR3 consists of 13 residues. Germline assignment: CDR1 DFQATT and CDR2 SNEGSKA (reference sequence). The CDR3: CSARRTGSYEQYF. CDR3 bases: TGCAGTGCTAGACGGACTGGCTCCTACGAGCAGTACTTC.

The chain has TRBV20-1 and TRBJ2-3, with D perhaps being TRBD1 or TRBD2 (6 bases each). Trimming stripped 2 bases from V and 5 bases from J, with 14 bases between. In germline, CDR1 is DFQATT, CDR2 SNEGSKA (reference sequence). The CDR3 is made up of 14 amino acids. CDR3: CSARRVGGGDTQYF. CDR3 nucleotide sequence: TGCAGTGCTAGAAGGGTAGGAGGGGGAGATACGCAGTATTTT.

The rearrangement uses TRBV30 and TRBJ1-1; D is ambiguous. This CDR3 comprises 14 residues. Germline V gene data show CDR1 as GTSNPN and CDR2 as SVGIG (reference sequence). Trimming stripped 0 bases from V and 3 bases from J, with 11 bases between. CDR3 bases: TGTGCCTGGAGTGTACGTCAGTCGGACACTGAAGCTTTCTTT. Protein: CAWSVRQSDTEAFF.

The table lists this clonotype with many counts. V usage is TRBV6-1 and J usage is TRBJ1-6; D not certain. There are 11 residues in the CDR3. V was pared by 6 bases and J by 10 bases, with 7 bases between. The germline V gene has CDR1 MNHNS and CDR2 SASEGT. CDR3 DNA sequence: TGTGCCAGCAGGACGGGATCACCCCTCCACTTT. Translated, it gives CASRTGSPLHF.

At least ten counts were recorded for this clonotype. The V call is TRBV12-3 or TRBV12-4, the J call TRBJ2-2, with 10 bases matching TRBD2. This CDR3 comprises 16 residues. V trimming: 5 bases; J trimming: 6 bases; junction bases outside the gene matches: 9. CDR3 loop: CASSRGLASGAGELFF. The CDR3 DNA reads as TGTGCCAGCAGTAGGGGACTAGCGAGTGGGGCCGGGGAGCTGTTTTTT.

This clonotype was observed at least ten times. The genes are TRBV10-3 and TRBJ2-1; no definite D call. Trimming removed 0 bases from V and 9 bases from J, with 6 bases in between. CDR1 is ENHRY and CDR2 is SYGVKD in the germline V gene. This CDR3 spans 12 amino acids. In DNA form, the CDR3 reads TGTGCCATCAGTGAGTCTACACGTGAGCAGTTCTTC. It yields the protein CAISESTREQFF.

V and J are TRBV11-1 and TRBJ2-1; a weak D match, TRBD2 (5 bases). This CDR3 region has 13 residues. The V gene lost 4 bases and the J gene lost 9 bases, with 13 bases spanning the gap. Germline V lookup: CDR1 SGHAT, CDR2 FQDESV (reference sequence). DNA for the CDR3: TGTGCCAGCAGCTCAAAATCGGAGGTTGAGCAGTTCTTC. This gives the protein CASSSKSEVEQFF.

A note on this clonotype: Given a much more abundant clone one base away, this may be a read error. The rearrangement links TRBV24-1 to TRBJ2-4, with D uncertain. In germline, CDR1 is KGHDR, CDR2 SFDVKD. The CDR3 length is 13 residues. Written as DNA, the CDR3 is TGTGCCACCAGTGACGGGCAGACAAACACTCAGTACTTC. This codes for CATSDGQTNTQYF.

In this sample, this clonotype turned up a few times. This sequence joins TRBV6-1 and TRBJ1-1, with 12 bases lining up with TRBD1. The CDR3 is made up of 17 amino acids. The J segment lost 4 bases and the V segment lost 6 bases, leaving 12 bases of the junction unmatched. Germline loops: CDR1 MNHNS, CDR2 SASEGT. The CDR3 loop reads CASRAGTGGAGTTEAFF. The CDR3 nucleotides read TGTGCCAGCAGGGCCGGGACAGGGGGCGCGGGAACCACTGAAGCTTTCTTT.

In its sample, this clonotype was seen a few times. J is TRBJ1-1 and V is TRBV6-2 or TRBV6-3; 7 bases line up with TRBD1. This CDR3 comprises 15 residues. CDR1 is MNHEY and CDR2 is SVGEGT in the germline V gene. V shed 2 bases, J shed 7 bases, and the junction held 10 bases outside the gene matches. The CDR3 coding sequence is TGTGCCAGCAGTTACAACCGACAGGGCCGTAATGAAGCTTTCTTT. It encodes CASSYNRQGRNEAFF.

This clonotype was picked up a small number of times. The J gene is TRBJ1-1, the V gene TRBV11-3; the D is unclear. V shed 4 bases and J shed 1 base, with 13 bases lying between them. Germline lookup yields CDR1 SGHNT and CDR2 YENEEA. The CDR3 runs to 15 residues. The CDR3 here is CASSSLSSENTEAFF. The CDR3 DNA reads TGTGCCAGCAGCTCCCTTAGTTCGGAGAACACTGAAGCTTTCTTT.

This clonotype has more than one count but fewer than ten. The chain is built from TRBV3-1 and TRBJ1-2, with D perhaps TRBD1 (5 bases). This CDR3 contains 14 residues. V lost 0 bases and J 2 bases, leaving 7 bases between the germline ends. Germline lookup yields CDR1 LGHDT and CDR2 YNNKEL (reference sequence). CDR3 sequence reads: CASSQDYRNYGYTF. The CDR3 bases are TGTGCCAGCAGCCAAGATTACAGGAACTATGGCTACACCTTC.

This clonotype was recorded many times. For the CDR3, the DNA is TGTGCCAGCAGCTTATCCCCACAGACCTACGAGCAGTACGTC. Its protein product is CASSLSPQTYEQYV. This chain connects TRBV7-9 to TRBJ2-7; no clear D. The CDR3 is made up of 14 amino acids. In germline, CDR1 is SEHNR, CDR2 FQNEAQ (reference sequence). Trimming shortened V by 2 bases and J by 2 bases, and 10 bases separated the two germline ends.

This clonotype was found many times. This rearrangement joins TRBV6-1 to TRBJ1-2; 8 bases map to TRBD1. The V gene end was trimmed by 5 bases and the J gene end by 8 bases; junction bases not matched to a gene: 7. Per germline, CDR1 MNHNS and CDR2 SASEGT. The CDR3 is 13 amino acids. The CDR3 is CASSPQGAKGYTF. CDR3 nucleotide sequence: TGTGCCAGCAGTCCCCAGGGGGCAAAAGGCTACACCTTC.

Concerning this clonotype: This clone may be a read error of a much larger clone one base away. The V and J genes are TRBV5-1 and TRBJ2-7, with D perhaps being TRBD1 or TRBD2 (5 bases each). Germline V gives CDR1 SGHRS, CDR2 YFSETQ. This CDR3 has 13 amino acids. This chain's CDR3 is CASSLWGTYQQYF. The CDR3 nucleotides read TGCGCCAGCAGCTTGTGGGGGACCTACCAGCAGTACTTC.

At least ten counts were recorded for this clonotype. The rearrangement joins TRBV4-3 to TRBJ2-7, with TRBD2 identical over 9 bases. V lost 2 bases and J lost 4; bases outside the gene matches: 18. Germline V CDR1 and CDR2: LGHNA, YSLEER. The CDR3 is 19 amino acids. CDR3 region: CASSQQSQKLAGLTYEQYF. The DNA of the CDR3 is TGCGCCAGCAGCCAACAGTCCCAAAAACTAGCGGGCCTAACATACGAGCAGTACTTC.

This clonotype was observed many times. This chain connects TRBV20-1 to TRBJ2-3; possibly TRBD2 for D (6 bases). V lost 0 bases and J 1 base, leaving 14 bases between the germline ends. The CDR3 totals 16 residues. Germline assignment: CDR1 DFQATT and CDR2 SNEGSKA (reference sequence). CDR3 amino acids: CSARESRRRGTDTQYF. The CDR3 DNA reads TGCAGTGCTAGAGAGAGTCGGCGGAGGGGCACAGATACGCAGTATTTT.

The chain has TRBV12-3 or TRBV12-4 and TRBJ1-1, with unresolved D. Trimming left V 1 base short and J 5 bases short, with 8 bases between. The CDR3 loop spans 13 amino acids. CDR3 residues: CASSLDRRTEAFF. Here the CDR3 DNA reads TGTGCCAGCAGTTTAGATAGGAGGACTGAAGCTTTCTTT.

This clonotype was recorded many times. The CDR3, as DNA: TGTGCCAGCAGGCACCGGGGAGTGGCCAGGACCTCCTCTGGAAACACCATATATTTT. Translated, it gives CASRHRGVARTSSGNTIYF. The V call is TRBV6-1, the J call TRBJ1-3; no reliable D call. This CDR3 spans 19 amino acids. CDR1 is MNHNS and CDR2 is SASEGT in the germline V gene. V shed 6 bases and J shed 0 bases, with 24 bases lying between them.

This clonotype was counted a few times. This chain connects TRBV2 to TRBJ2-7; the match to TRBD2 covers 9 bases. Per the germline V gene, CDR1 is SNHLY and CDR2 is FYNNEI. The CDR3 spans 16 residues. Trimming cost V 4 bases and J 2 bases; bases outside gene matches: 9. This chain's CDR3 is CASSVLSGSAPYEQYF. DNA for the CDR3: TGTGCCAGCAGTGTCCTTAGCGGGAGTGCTCCCTACGAGCAGTACTTC.

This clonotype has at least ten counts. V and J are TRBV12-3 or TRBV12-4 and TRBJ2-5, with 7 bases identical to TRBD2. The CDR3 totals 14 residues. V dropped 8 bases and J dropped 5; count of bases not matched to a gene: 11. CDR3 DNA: TGTGCCAGCGGAACACGTCGGGGAGGGGAGACCCAGTACTTC. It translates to CASGTRRGGETQYF.

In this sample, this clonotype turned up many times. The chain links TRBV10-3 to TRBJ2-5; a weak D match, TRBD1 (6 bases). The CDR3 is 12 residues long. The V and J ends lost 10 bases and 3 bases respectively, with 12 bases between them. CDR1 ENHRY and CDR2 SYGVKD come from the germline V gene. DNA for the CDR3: TGTGCCACTCAGGGGTTAGAAGAGACCCAGTACTTC. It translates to CATQGLEETQYF.

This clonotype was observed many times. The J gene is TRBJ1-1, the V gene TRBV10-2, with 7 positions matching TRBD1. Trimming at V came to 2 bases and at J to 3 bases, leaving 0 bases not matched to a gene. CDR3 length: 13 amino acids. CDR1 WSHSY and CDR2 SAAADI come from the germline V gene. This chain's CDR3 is CASSETGDTEAFF. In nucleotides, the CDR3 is TGCGCCAGCAGTGAGACAGGGGACACTGAAGCTTTCTTT.

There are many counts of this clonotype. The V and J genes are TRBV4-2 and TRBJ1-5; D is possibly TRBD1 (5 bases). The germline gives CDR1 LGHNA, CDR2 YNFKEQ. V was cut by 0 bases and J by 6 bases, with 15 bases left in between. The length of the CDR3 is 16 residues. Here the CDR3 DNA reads TGTGCCAGCAGCCAAGATAGGAGAGGGGCTGGTCAGCCCCAGCATTTT. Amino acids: CASSQDRRGAGQPQHF.

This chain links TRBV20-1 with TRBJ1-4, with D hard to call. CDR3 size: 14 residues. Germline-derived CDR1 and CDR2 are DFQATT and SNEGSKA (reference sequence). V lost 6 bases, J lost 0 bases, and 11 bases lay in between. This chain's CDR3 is CSADREATNEKLFF. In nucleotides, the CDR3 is TGCAGTGCGGACCGTGAAGCAACTAATGAAAAACTGTTTTTT.

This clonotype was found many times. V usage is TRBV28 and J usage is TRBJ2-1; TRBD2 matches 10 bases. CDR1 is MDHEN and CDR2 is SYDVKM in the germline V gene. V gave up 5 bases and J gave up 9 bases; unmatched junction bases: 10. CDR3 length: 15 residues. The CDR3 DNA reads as TGTGCCAGCAGTCCCTCTCTAGCGGGAGTCGGTGAGCAGTTCTTC. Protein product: CASSPSLAGVGEQFF.

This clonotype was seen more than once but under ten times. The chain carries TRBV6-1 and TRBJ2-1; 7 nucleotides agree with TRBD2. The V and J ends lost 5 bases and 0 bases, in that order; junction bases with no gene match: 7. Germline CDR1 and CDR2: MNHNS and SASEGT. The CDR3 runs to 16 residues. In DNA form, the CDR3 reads TGTGCCAGCAGTCCAGGCGGGAGTCTCTCCTACAATGAGCAGTTCTTC. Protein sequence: CASSPGGSLSYNEQFF.

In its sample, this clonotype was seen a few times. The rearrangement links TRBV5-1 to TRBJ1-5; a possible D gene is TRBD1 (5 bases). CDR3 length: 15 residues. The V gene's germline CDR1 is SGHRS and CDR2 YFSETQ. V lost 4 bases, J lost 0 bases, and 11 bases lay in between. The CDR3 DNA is TGCGCCAGCAGCAGGGACGGAATTAGCAATCAGCCCCAGCATTTT. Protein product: CASSRDGISNQPQHF.

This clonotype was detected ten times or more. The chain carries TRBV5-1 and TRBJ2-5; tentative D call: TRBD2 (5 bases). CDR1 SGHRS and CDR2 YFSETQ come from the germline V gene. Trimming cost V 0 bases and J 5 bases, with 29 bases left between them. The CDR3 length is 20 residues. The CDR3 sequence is CASSLDMGRAPPISGETQYF. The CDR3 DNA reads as TGCGCCAGCAGCTTGGATATGGGAAGGGCGCCCCCAATCTCGGGGGAGACCCAGTACTTC.

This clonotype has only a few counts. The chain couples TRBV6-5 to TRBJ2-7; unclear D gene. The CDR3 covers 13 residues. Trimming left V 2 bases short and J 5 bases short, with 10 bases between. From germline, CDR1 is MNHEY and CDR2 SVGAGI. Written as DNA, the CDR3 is TGTGCCAGCAGTTACAGCACATTTGACGAGCAGTACGTC. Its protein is CASSYSTFDEQYV.